This T cell receptor (beta chain) was captured in a study of cytomegalovirus exposure and HLA in healthy donors (dated by TCRdb to about 2017). Regarding the research as a whole: An earlier analysis of under 600 of the donors reported about 290 Gb of sequence data and approximately 110 million unique TCR beta sequences from about 200 million T cells. Roughly 5 DR-DQ haplotypes were handled as single units for association and clustering, since linkage in the cohort was strong. The genetic ancestry cluster associated with self-reported Caucasian donors included about 81% of the 398 genotyped donors. Across some 400 genotyped donors of the cohort, an average of about 240,000 unique TCR beta nucleotide sequences per donor were sequenced, and about a sixth of those sequences were non-productive. Every repertoire in the discovery cohort had been generated on one and the same sequencing platform. In addition to the first cohort of 666 subjects, a separate validation cohort of over 90 different subjects was used. In the later analysis, no new phenotypic data were used to find candidate immune exposures; instead, reliance was placed on TCR beta sequences and their occurrence across donors. To predict cytomegalovirus infection status, the study combined high-throughput TCR immunosequencing, statistical association of individual TCRs with disease status, and machine learning. The study was designed to test whether signatures of past pathogen exposure could be identified by cataloging public T cell receptors. In a later analysis, previously published TCR beta repertoires from 600 to 850 donors were re-analyzed and high-resolution HLA genotyping was added so that TCR occurrence patterns could be studied. Typing coverage differed by locus: A, B, C, DRB1 and DQB1 were typed in about 620-630 donors, DQA1 in about 500, DPA1 in around 600, and DPB1 in 450 to 480. A later genetic analysis took genome-wide SNP genotypes for about three fifths of the 666 donors and used that subset as a discovery cohort. An early release that covered about 600 HLA-typed donors contained approximately 320 gigabases of sequencing data and approximately 85 million unique TCR sequences. In an earlier analysis of roughly 580 of the donors, high-throughput TCR beta sequencing was used to judge whether each TCR beta V gene segment behaved as functional or pseudogenic. Using immunosequencing, the study profiled T cell repertoires from about 650 subjects and related those repertoires to cytomegalovirus serostatus. HLA typing covered class I and class II loci at four-digit resolution. Donor age, sex, ethnicity and CMV serostatus were collected together with the repertoire data.

Trimming takes 2 bases off V and 7 bases off J; junction bases not matched to a gene: 6. The CDR3 covers 14 residues, taking in both the cysteine and the phenylalanine. This entry keeps only the CDR3 DNA: 42 bases, framed from base 1. According to the germline V gene, CDR1 reads SGHTA and CDR2 reads FQGTGA. Receptors were amplified or captured by the immunoSEQ multiplex PCR assay. The multiplex PCR relied on a mix of 60 forward primers for TCR Vbeta segments and 13 reverse primers for TCR Jbeta segments. The CDR3 region of rearranged TCR beta genes was amplified from genomic DNA with a multiplex PCR assay. On the Illumina HiSeq System, the amplified TCR beta libraries were sequenced as 87-base-pair reads. The paper's data handling went like this. A later analysis counted 65 million to 90 million unique TCR beta chains across the 500 to 850 repertoires, and 9 million to 14 million of these chains were shared by at least two donors. A nearest-neighbor algorithm error-corrected the raw reads and collapsed the reads into unique sequences, merging closely related sequences to remove PCR and sequencing errors. To assign V, D and J gene segments, CDR3 sequences were aligned to IMGT reference sequences. For a sequence to be retained, at least a six-nucleotide match to both a V gene segment and a J gene segment was required. A rearrangement was called productive if the CDR3 had no stop codons and remained in frame with V and J, and every other rearrangement was called non-productive. CDR3 was defined according to IMGT convention as the region running from the second conserved V-encoded cysteine to the conserved J-encoded phenylalanine. The earlier analysis of fewer than 750 of the donors excluded sequences that lacked an unambiguous match to a single V gene segment. In an earlier analysis of about 590 of the donors, a V segment was called functional when productive rearrangements were above 56.7%, and segregating when the standard deviation between donors exceeded 5%. A statistical classification framework was developed to diagnose cytomegalovirus status using the catalog of TCR beta chain sequences. In a later analysis, V and J genes were assigned by comparing TCR nucleotide sequences against IMGT/GENE-DB human TR gene sequences. In a later analysis, CDR3 sequences and most-parsimonious VDJ recombination scenarios were assigned using the TCRdist pipeline. A later analysis defined each TCR beta chain by its CDR3 amino acid sequence plus V-gene family, and excluded reads lacking a unique V-gene family. As a way to deal with suspected cross-contamination and a sequencing artifact, a later analysis dropped approximately 570 nucleotide sequences that were highly shared and had low generation probability. In a later analysis, a clonal expansion index was calculated for each public chain from normalized within-repertoire ranks of inferred template counts. A later analysis computed generation probabilities with a VDJ recombination model fitted to out-of-frame rearrangements, and checked the results against IGoR. A later analysis scored TCR-TCR, TCR-HLA and TCR-CMV co-occurrence with hypergeometric tests, applying a repertoire-size bias correction to TCR pairs. False discovery rates were estimated in a later analysis by permuting HLA or CMV assignments 20 times. A later analysis grouped co-occurring TCRs with DBSCAN, adding TCRdist sequence similarity when clustering within HLA-allele-positive subsets. Repertoires with fewer than 30,000 or more than 120,000 public chains, plus five repertoires with anomalous nucleotide sharing, were excluded from co-occurrence clustering. As stored in TCRdb, this immuneACCESS dataset retains in-frame rearrangements with V and J assigned. A fraction of the clones does not appear; measured against another copy, unresolved V genes explain less than half of the discrepancy, and the remainder lacks a known reason. V and J calls plus clone size are reproduced from that table; the DNA served to infer D and trimming. For this sample there are more than 130,000 clones; around four fifths appear just once. The ten top clones hold 2% to 2.5% of the sample.

The cohort comprised 710 or so healthy bone marrow donors. At the time of sampling, all cohort members were nominally healthy, though unrecorded immune exposures were likely present. The donor tested CMV seronegative, placing the donor among the approximately 360 seronegative members of the cohort. A peripheral blood sample was collected from each donor, and TCR beta sequencing was performed on peripheral blood mononuclear cells. The Qiagen DNeasy Blood Extraction Kit was used to extract genomic DNA from the blood cell samples. Concerning this clone itself: The specificity of this receptor is unknown. Per-nucleotide qualities are absent, and no much larger clonotype sits a single base away.

What the work shows at the level of the full study, not this receptor alone: Correlated functional status among segregating V segments might be attributable to linkage disequilibrium, but an unknown experimental factor could not be ruled out. It was suggested by the authors that the approach could potentially be generalized to other disease states and immunological phenotypes. Sequencing depth was assumed to be roughly uniform across donors in the presence/absence analyses, though that assumption may not hold. About 17 rarely observed V segments, including chromosome 9 orphons, were excluded from the earlier analysis of about 600 of the donors because counts were too low. In a later analysis, the rate of TCR association differed among HLA loci, with DRB1 alleles having the most associated TCRs and HLA-C alleles having the fewest. Because HLA typing was unavailable for some donors at each locus, only the typed subset was used in association tests. The study listed around 160 TCR beta chains as associated with cytomegalovirus. A later analysis associated about 17,000 TCR beta sequences with specific HLA alleles at a false discovery rate of 0.05. While some public TCRs were present in many individuals, most TCR sequences turned up only very rarely across donors. Some IMGT-functional V segments, including TRBV6-2 and TRBV6-3, could not be told apart with the 87-base-pair reads, so those segments were excluded. The classifier was reported to diagnose cytomegalovirus status with high specificity and sensitivity in both the original cohort and the validation cohort. Compared with the roughly 700-donor mean, donors in an Asian-associated ancestry cluster had fewer N-insertions in productive TCRs, according to a later genetic analysis. The sequencing pipeline was judged likely to have produced a cluster of highly shared sequence variants as a technical artifact. In a later genetic analysis, a missense DCLRE1C variant was associated with V-gene and J-gene trimming of TCR beta chains, and the association was replicated in an independent cohort. In a later analysis, several top co-occurrence clusters were reported to appear linked to parvovirus B19, influenza, CMV and Epstein-Barr virus. In an earlier analysis of 587 of the donors, most TCR beta V segments appeared in productive rearrangements about 87% or about 30% of the time, broadly matching IMGT annotations. A further reported finding was that TCR beta sequences accurately predicted the HLA-A and HLA-B alleles for most subjects in the first cohort. This cohort had only TCR beta chains sequenced, and the lack of alpha or paired-chain data limited which features could be detected. The only immune exposure information available for the cohort was CMV serostatus. Compared with equally common non-associated chains, HLA-associated TCR beta chains in a later analysis were more clonally expanded and had lower generation probabilities. A later analysis found that most CMV-associated TCR beta chains appeared HLA-restricted, with HLA associations seemingly driven largely by CMV exposure. When HLA alleles, especially DR and DQ, strongly co-occurred, TCR associations were difficult to assign to individual alleles. In vitro tests confirmed that a few of the cytomegalovirus-associated TCR beta chains recognize cytomegalovirus antigens.

The rearrangement combines TRBV7-3 with TRBJ2-5, with TRBD1 matching 8 junction bases. Material: PBMCs. This TCR was sampled from a man between 25 and 39 years old in good health and CMV-seronegative. CDR3 reads: CASSLEDRAGTQYF. DNA sequence: TGTGCCAGCAGCTTAGAGGACAGGGCGGGGACCCAGTACTTC.